These 3 T cell receptor beta chains came from one sample sequenced in a study of T cell responses to AZD1222 COVID-19 vaccine. Sequencing used immunoSEQ multiplex PCR; TCRdb keeps in-frame clones, though not all of them. The sample lists approximately 180,000 clones; about 91% were seen once. The sequencing here drew on peripheral blood, taken on day 0 of AZD1222 vaccination. These receptor sequences come from an adult in good health.

The rearrangement uses TRBV3-1 (or the pseudogene TRBV3-2) and TRBJ2-2; D uncertain. Germline CDR1 and CDR2: LGHDT and YNNKEL (reference sequence). V was clipped by 3 bases and J by 4 bases, with 6 bases between them. The CDR3 is 13 amino acids. This CDR3 reads CASSHGSTGELFF. The CDR3, as DNA: TGTGCCAGCAGCCACGGGTCCACCGGGGAGCTGTTTTTT.

The J gene is TRBJ1-2, the V gene TRBV27; 10 bases are a match to TRBD1. V gave up 6 bases and J gave up 7 bases; unmatched junction bases: 17. The CDR3 spans 17 residues. Germline V gene data show CDR1 as MNHEY and CDR2 as SMNVEV (reference sequence). DNA for the CDR3: TGTGCCAGCAGCAACTGGGGACAGGGGACAGGCCGGGGTGGCTACACCTTC. Residues: CASSNWGQGTGRGGYTF.

This chain connects TRBV11-1 to TRBJ2-7; D is possibly TRBD2 (7 bases). The CDR3 is 14 amino acids. V was trimmed by 2 bases and J by 6 bases, leaving 14 bases between them. Germline values: CDR1 SGHAT, CDR2 FQDESV (reference sequence). Here the CDR3 reads CASSLLGGLGEQYF. The CDR3 DNA sequence: TGTGCCAGCAGCTTACTCGGGGGGCTCGGCGAGCAGTACTTC. The complete variable domain, with remaining parts taken from reference TRBV11-1 and TRBJ2-7, reads EAEVAQSPRYKITEKSQAVAFWCDPISGHATLYWYRQILGQGPELLVQFQDESVVDDSQLPKDRFSAERLKGVDSTLKIQPAELGDSAMYLCASSLLGGLGEQYFGPGTRLTVT.